These T cell receptor beta chains were read from a single sample in a study of shared clonotypes between healthy human individuals. TCRdb's table, derived via immunoSEQ multiplex PCR, lists solely in-frame clones and lacks some. The sample gives about a million clones, 77% of which show up once; 0.89% is in the top ten. Sample: memory CD4+ T cells from PBMCs. All receptors come from a man younger than 35 in good health. Some clones in this sample may be carry-over from other donors' samples. The CDR3 runs from the conserved cysteine through the conserved F or W. D genes are given only for firm matches. The size of a clone is reported for some rows only, either as once, few or many, or as a class for expanded clones.

V gene	D gene	clone size	J gene	CDR3 protein	CDR3 DNA
TRBV5-4	TRBD2	.	TRBJ2-1	CASSPSAGGPGNEQFF	TGTGCCAGCAGCCCTTCGGCGGGAGGGCCGGGGAATGAGCAGTTCTTC
TRBV5-4	.	.	TRBJ2-6	CASSSPLGAGANVLTF	TGTGCCAGCAGCTCGCCCTTGGGAGCGGGGGCCAACGTCCTGACTTTC
TRBV7-2	.	.	TRBJ1-3	CASSPGVFPRTRGNTIYF	TGTGCCAGCAGCCCCGGGGTGTTTCCAAGAACTAGGGGAAACACCATATATTTT
TRBV27	TRBD2	.	TRBJ2-5	CASSKREKETQYF	TGTGCCAGCAGTAAGCGGGAGAAGGAGACCCAGTACTTC
TRBV7-3	.	.	TRBJ2-2	CASSRDGKNTGELFF	TGTGCCAGCAGCCGGGACGGGAAGAACACCGGGGAGCTGTTTTTT
TRBV11-2	TRBD2	once	TRBJ2-1	CASSLGGLVGEQFF	TGTGCCAGCAGCTTAGGGGGACTAGTTGGTGAGCAGTTCTTC
TRBV9	.	.	TRBJ2-5	CASSVIPSGETQYF	TGTGCCAGCAGCGTAATCCCGAGCGGAGAGACCCAGTACTTC
TRBV25-1	.	.	TRBJ2-2	CASSDGELFF	TGTGCCAGCAGTGACGGGGAGCTGTTTTTT
TRBV5-1	.	few	TRBJ2-2	CASSFQANTGELFF	TGCGCCAGCAGCTTTCAGGCGAACACCGGGGAGCTGTTTTTT
TRBV25-1	.	once	TRBJ2-7	CASSVSGRGYEQYF	TGTGCCAGCAGTGTTTCCGGGAGAGGCTACGAGCAGTACTTC
TRBV2	.	few	TRBJ1-5	CASSSLSGGGNQPQHF	TGTGCCAGCAGTAGCCTCAGCGGAGGGGGCAATCAGCCCCAGCATTTT
TRBV5-1	.	.	TRBJ2-3	CASSLLDSITDTQYF	TGCGCCAGCAGCTTGTTAGACAGTATCACAGATACGCAGTATTTT
TRBV6-1	TRBD1	once	TRBJ1-4	CASSEGGQGGLEKLFF	TGTGCCAGCAGTGAAGGGGGACAGGGGGGACTTGAAAAACTGTTTTTT
TRBV5-4	TRBD2	.	TRBJ2-5	CASSPGTSRDQETQYF	TGTGCCAGCAGCCCAGGGACTAGCAGAGATCAAGAGACCCAGTACTTC
TRBV19	.	.	TRBJ1-2	CASTLGAPPYGYTF	TGTGCCAGTACCCTCGGAGCCCCACCTTATGGCTACACCTTC
TRBV5-1	.	.	TRBJ2-2	CASSLSTSANTGELFF	TGCGCCAGCAGCTTGTCGACGTCCGCGAACACCGGGGAGCTGTTTTTT
TRBV21-1	.	.	TRBJ2-7	CATNANDGTRYEQYF	TGTGCCACCAACGCGAATGACGGGACCCGCTACGAGCAGTACTTC
TRBV9	.	few	TRBJ2-1	CASSVRGVDEQFF	TGTGCCAGCAGCGTAAGAGGGGTTGATGAGCAGTTCTTC
TRBV10-3	.	few	TRBJ2-3	CAISEGGSGDTQYF	TGTGCCATCAGTGAGGGGGGTAGTGGAGATACGCAGTATTTT
TRBV28	.	.	TRBJ2-2	CASSIGTGFQKRTGELFF	TGTGCCAGCAGTATCGGAACCGGGTTCCAGAAGAGGACCGGGGAGCTGTTTTTT
TRBV6-4	TRBD2	.	TRBJ2-7	CASSVSAGAYEQYF	TGTGCCAGCAGTGTGTCCGCGGGAGCCTACGAGCAGTACTTC
TRBV6-1	TRBD1	.	TRBJ2-7	CASRVQGSEQYF	TGTGCCAGCAGGGTACAGGGGTCCGAGCAGTACTTC
TRBV5-4	.	.	TRBJ1-2	CASSLAKEGNYGYTF	TGTGCCAGCAGCTTGGCTAAGGAGGGTAACTATGGCTACACCTTC
TRBV6-5	.	.	TRBJ1-1	CASSFGPPNTEAFF	TGTGCCAGCAGTTTTGGGCCTCCTAACACTGAAGCTTTCTTT
TRBV28	.	many	TRBJ1-2	CASAGAGFQDYGYTF	TGTGCCAGCGCTGGGGCAGGGTTCCAGGACTATGGCTACACCTTC
TRBV5-1	.	.	TRBJ2-1	CASSLRGNNEQFF	TGCGCCAGCAGCTTGCGTGGGAACAATGAGCAGTTCTTC
TRBV6-4	TRBD2	few	TRBJ2-3	CASSDPGTSGSTDTQYF	TGTGCCAGCAGTGACCCCGGGACTAGCGGAAGCACAGATACGCAGTATTTT
TRBV4-1	.	.	TRBJ1-4	CASSQNPSLTNEKLFF	TGCGCCAGCAGCCAAAACCCCTCTTTAACTAATGAAAAACTGTTTTTT
TRBV6-6	.	.	TRBJ1-4	CASSYGGSNEKLFF	TGTGCCAGCAGTTACGGGGGGTCCAATGAAAAACTGTTTTTT
TRBV5-1	.	.	TRBJ1-1	CASSDQGREAFF	TGCGCCAGCAGCGATCAGGGTCGGGAAGCTTTCTTT
TRBV7-9	.	.	TRBJ2-1	CASNSNRGSLSSYNEQFF	TGTGCCAGCAACTCAAATCGGGGCAGCCTCTCGTCCTACAATGAGCAGTTCTTC
TRBV11-1	.	few	TRBJ1-5	CASSFKTFNQPQHF	TGTGCCAGCAGCTTTAAGACATTCAATCAGCCCCAGCATTTT
TRBV7-2	TRBD2	.	TRBJ2-7	CASSRTSGEYEQYF	TGTGCCAGCAGCAGGACTAGCGGGGAGTACGAGCAGTACTTC
TRBV6-6	.	.	TRBJ2-7	CASSSPPYEQYF	TGTGCCAGCAGTTCCCCCCCCTACGAGCAGTACTTC
TRBV28	.	.	TRBJ1-4	CASRTAAGGQGEKLFF	TGTGCCAGCAGGACCGCAGCGGGGGGGCAAGGCGAAAAACTGTTTTTT